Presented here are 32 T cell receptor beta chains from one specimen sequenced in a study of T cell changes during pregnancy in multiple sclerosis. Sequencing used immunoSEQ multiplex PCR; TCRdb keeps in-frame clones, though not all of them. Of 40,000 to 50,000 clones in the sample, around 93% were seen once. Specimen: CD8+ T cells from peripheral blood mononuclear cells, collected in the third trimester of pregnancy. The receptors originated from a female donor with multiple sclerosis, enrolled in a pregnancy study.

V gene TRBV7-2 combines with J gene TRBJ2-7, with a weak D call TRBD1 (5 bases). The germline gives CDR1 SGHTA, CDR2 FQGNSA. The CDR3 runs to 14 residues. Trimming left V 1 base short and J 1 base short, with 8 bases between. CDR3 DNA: TGTGCCAGCAGCTTAGGTGCAGGGTCCTACGAGCAGTACTTC. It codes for CASSLGAGSYEQYF.

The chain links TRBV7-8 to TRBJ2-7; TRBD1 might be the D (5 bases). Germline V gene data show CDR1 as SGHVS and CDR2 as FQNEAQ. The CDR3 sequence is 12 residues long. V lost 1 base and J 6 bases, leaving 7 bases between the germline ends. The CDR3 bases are TGTGCCAGCAGCTTAGGACAGCTCGAGCAGTACTTC. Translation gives CASSLGQLEQYF.

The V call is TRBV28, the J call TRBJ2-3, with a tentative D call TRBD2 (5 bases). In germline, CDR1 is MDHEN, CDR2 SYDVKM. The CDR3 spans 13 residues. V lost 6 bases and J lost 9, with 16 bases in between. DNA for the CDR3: TGTGCCAGCAGCCCCCCTGCCGGCGGGACGCAGTATTTT. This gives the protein CASSPPAGGTQYF.

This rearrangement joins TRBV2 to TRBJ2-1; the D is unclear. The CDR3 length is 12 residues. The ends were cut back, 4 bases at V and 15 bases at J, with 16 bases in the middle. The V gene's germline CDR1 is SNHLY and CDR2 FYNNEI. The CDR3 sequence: CASSGSTRVSFF. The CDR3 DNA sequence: TGTGCCAGCAGTGGGTCTACTCGCGTTTCGTTCTTC.

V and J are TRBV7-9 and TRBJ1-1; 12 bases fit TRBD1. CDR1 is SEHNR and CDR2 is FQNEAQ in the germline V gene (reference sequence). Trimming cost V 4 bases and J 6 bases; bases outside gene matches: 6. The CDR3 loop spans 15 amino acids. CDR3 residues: CASSSPGQGASEAFF. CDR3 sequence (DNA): TGTGCCAGCAGCTCCCCGGGACAGGGGGCCTCTGAAGCTTTCTTT.

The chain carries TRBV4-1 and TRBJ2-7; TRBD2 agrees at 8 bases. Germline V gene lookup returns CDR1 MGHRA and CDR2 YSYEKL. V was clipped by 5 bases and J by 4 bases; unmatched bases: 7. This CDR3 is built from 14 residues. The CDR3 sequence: CASSMAGGRYEQYF. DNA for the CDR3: TGCGCCAGCAGCATGGCGGGAGGTCGATACGAGCAGTACTTC.

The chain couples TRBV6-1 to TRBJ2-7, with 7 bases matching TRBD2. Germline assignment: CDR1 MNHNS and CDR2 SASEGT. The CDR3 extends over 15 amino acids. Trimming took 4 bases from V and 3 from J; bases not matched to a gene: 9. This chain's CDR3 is CASSARVASGYEQYF. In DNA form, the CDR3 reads TGTGCCAGCAGTGCCAGGGTTGCTAGCGGCTACGAGCAGTACTTC.

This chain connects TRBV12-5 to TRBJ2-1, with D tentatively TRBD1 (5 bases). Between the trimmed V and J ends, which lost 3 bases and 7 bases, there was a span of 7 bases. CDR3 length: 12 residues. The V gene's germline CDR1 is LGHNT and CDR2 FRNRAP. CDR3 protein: CASGLGANEQFF. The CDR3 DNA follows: TGTGCTAGTGGTTTAGGGGCGAATGAGCAGTTCTTC.

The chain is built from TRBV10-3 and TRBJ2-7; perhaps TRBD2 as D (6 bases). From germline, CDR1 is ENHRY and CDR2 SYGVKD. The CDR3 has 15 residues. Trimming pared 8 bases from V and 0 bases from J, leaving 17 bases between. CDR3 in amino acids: CAIALAETSSYEQYF. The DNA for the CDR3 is TGTGCCATCGCTTTAGCGGAAACCAGCTCCTACGAGCAGTACTTC.

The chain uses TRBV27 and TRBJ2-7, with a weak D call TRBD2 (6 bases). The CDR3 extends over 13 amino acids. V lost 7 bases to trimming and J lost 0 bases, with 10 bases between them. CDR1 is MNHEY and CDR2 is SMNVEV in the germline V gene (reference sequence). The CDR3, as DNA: TGTGCCAGCACGGGGGATAGCTCCTACGAGCAGTACTTC. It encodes CASTGDSSYEQYF.

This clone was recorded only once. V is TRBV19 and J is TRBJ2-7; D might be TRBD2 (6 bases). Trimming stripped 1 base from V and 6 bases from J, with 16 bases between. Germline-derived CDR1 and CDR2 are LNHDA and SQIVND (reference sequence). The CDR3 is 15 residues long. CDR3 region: CASSIGARGVGEQYF. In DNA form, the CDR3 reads TGTGCCAGTAGTATAGGGGCGCGGGGAGTAGGCGAGCAGTACTTC.

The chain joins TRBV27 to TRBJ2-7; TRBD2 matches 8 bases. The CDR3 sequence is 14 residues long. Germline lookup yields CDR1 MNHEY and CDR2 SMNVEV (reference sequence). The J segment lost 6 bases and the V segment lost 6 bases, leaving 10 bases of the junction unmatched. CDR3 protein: CASSIHAGGGEQYF. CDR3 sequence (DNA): TGTGCCAGCAGCATTCACGCGGGAGGAGGCGAGCAGTACTTC.

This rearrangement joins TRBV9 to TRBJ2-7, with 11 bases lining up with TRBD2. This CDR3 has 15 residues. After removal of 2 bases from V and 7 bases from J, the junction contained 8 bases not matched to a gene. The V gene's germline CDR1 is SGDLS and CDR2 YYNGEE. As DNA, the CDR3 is TGTGCCAGCAGCGTCGATAGCGGGAGGGCCTGGGAGCAGTACTTC. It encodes CASSVDSGRAWEQYF. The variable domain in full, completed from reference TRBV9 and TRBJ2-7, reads DSGVTQTPKHLITATGQRVTLRCSPRSGDLSVYWYQQSLDQGLQFLIQYYNGEERAKGNILERFSAQQFPDLHSELNLSSLELGDSALYFCASSVDSGRAWEQYFGPGTRLTVT.

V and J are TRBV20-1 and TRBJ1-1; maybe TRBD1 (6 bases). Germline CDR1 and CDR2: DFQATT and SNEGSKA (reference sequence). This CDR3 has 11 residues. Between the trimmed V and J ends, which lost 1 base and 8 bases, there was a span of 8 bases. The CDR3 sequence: CSARVRGEAFF. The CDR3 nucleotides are TGCAGTGCTAGAGTCAGGGGCGAAGCTTTCTTT.

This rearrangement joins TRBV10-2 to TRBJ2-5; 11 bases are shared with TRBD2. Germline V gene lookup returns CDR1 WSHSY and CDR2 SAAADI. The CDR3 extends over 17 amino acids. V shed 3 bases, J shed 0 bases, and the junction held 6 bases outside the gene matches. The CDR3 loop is CASSDPSSGGYQETQYF. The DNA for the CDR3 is TGCGCCAGCAGTGACCCCTCTAGCGGGGGGTACCAAGAGACCCAGTACTTC.

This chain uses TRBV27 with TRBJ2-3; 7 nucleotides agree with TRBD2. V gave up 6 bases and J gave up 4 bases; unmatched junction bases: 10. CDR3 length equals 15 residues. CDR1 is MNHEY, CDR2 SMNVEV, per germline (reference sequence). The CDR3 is CASRSTSLGPDTQYF. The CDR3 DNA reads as TGTGCCAGCAGATCGACTAGCTTAGGCCCAGATACGCAGTATTTT.

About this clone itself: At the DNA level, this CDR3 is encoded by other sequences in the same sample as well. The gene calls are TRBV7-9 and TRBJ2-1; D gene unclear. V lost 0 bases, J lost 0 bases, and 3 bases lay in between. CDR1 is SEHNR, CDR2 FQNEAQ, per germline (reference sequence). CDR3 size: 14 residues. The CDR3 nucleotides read TGTGCCAGCAGCTTAGCCGGCTCCTACAATGAGCAGTTCTTC. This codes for CASSLAGSYNEQFF.

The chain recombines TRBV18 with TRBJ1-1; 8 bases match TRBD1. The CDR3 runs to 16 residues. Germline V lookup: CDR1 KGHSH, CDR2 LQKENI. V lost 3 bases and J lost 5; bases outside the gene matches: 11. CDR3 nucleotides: TGTGCCAGCTCACCCCGGGACAGGTCTGATGGGACTGAAGCTTTCTTT. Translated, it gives CASSPRDRSDGTEAFF. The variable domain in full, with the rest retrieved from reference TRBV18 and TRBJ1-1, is NAGVMQNPRHLVRRRGQEARLRCSPMKGHSHVYWYRQLPEEGLKFMVYLQKENIIDESGMPKERFSAEFPKEGPSILRIQQVVRGDSAAYFCASSPRDRSDGTEAFFGQGTRLTVV.

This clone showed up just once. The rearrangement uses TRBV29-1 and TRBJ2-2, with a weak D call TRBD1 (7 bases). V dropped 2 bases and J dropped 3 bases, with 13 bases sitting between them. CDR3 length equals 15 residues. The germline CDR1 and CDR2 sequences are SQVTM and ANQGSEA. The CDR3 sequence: CSVERQGGDTGELFF. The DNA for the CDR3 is TGCAGCGTTGAAAGACAGGGCGGGGACACCGGGGAGCTGTTTTTT.

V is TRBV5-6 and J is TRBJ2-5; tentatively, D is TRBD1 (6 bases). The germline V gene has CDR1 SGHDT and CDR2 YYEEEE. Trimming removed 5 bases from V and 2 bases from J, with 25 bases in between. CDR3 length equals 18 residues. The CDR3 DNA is TGTGCCAGCAGTCTGGGACGCCCTGACGGGACAACTCAAGAGACCCAGTACTTC. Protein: CASSLGRPDGTTQETQYF.

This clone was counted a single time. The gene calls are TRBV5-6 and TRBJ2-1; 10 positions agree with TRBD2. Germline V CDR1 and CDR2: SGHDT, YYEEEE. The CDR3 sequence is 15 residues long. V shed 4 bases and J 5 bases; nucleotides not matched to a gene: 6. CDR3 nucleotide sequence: TGTGCCAGCAGCCAACGGACTAGCGGAGACAATGAGCAGTTCTTC. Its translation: CASSQRTSGDNEQFF.

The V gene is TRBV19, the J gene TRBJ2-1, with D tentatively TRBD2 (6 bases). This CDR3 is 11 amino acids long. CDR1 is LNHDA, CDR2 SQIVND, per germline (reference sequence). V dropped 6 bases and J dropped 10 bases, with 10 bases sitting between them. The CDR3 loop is CASRSGWEQFF. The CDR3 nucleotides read TGTGCCAGTAGGAGCGGGTGGGAGCAGTTCTTC.

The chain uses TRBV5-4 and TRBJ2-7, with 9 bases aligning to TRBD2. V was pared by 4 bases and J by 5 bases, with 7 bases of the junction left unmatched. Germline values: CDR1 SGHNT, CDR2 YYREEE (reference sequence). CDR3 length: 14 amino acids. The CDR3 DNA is TGTGCCAGCAGCGAAGGGACTAGCATCCACGAGCAGTACTTC. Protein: CASSEGTSIHEQYF. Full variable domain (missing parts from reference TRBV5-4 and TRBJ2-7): ETGVTQSPTHLIKTRGQQVTLRCSSQSGHNTVSWYQQALGQGPQFIFQYYREEENGRGNFPPRFSGLQFPNYSSELNVNALELDDSALYLCASSEGTSIHEQYFGPGTRLTVT.

The CDR3 sequence: CASSWTGNEQYF. The CDR3 coding sequence is TGTGCCAGCAGTTGGACAGGGAACGAGCAGTACTTC. The J gene is TRBJ2-7, the V gene TRBV28; TRBD1 matches 8 bases. The CDR3 has 12 amino acids. Germline CDR1 is MDHEN and CDR2 is SYDVKM. The J segment lost 5 bases and the V segment lost 4 bases, leaving 1 base of the junction unmatched.

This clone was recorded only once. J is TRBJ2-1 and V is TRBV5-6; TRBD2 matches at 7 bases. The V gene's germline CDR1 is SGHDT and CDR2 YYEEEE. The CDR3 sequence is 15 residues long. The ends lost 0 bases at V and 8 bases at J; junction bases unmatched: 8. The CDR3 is CASSLGDGRSYEQFF. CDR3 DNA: TGTGCCAGCAGCTTGGGGGACGGGAGGAGCTATGAGCAGTTCTTC. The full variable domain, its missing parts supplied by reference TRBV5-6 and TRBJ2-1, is DAGVTQSPTHLIKTRGQQVTLRCSPKSGHDTVSWYQQALGQGPQFIFQYYEEEERQRGNFPDRFSGHQFPNYSSELNVNALLLGDSALYLCASSLGDGRSYEQFFGPGTRLTVL.

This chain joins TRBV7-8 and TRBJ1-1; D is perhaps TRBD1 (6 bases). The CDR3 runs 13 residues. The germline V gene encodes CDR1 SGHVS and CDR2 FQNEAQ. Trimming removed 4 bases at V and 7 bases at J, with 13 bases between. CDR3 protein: CASSSHRVNEAFF. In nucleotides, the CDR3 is TGTGCCAGCAGCTCGCACAGGGTTAATGAAGCTTTCTTT. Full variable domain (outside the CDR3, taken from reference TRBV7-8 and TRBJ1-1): GAGVSQSPRYKVAKRGQDVALRCDPISGHVSLFWYQQALGQGPEFLTYFQNEAQLDKSGLPSDRFFAERPEGSVSTLKIQRTQQEDSAVYLCASSSHRVNEAFFGQGTRLTVV.

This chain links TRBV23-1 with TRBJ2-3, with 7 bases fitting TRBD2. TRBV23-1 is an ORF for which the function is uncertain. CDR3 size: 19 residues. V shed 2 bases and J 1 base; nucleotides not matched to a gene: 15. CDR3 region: CASSQTGLVGHTGTDTQYF. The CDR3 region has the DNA TGCGCCAGCAGTCAAACCGGACTAGTAGGACACACGGGCACAGATACGCAGTATTTT.

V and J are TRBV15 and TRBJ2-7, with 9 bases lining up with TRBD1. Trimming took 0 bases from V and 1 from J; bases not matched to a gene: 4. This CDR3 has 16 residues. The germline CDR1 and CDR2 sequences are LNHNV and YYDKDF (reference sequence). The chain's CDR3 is CATSRDLGTGSYEQYF. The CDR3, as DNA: TGTGCCACCAGCAGAGATTTGGGGACAGGGTCCTACGAGCAGTACTTC.

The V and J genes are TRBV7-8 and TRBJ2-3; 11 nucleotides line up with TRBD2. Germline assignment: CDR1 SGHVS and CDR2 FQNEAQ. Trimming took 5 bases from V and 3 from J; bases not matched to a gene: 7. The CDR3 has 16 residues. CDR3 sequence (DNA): TGTGCCAGCAGCCGTCGGACTAGCGGGCTTACAGATACGCAGTATTTT. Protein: CASSRRTSGLTDTQYF.

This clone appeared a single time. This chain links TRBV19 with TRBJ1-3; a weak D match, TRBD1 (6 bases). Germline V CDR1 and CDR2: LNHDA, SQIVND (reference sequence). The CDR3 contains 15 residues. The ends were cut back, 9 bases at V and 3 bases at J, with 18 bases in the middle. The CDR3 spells CASAPTGGDGNTIYF. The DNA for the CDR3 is TGTGCCAGCGCCCCGACAGGAGGAGATGGAAACACCATATATTTT.

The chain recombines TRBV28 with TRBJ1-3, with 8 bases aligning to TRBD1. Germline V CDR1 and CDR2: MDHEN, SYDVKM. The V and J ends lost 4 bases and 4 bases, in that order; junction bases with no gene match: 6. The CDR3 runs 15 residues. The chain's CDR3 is CASSSPTGAGNTIYF. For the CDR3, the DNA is TGTGCCAGCAGTTCGCCGACAGGGGCAGGAAACACCATATATTTT.

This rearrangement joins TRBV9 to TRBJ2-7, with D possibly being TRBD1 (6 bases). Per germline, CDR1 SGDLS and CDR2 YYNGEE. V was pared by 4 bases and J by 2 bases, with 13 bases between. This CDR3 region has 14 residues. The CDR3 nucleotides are TGTGCCAGCAGCCCCTCAACAGGGACCTACGAGCAGTACTTC. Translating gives CASSPSTGTYEQYF.